The sequence of this TCR beta chain was determined in a study of early T cells in non-severe SARS-CoV-2 infection. Whole-study context: Chains stayed unpaired after sequencing of bulk RNA from unsorted whole blood. Study-wide points: A preference for anti-spike CD8 responses marked VDJdb matching, which missed private and CD4 specificities.

Attachment of unique molecular identifiers to individual cDNA molecules was performed. Each CDR3 protein is one row after TCRdb ran MiXCR on the 5' RACE reads. The table lists more than 80,000 distinct CDR3 sequences, roughly 15% of them singletons. Only a few counts were recorded for this clonotype. Its antigen is currently unknown. Trimming took 5 bases from V and 13 from J; bases not matched to a gene: 7. CDR3 length equals 12 residues. Material: whole blood. The chain couples TRBV12-3 or TRBV12-4 to TRBJ2-2; 7 nucleotides agree with TRBD1. The receptor's source is an adult who was a healthcare worker with PCR-confirmed SARS-CoV-2 infection or an uninfected control (not recorded which). CDR3 amino acids: CASSPRDSWLFF. The CDR3 DNA follows: TGTGCCAGCAGTCCAAGGGACAGTTGGCTGTTTTTT.